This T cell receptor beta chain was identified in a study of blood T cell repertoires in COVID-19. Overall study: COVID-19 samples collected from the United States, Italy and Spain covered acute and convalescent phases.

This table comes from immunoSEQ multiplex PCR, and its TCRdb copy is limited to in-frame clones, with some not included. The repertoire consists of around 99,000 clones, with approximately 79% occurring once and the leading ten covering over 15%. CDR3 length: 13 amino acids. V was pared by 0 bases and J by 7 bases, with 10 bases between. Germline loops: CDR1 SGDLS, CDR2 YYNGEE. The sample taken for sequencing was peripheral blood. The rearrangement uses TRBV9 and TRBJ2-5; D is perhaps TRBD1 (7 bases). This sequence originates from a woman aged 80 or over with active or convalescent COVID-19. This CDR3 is CASSVDQGGTQYF. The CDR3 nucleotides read TGTGCCAGCAGCGTAGATCAGGGGGGGACCCAGTACTTC. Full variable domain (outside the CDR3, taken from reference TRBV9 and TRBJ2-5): DSGVTQTPKHLITATGQRVTLRCSPRSGDLSVYWYQQSLDQGLQFLIQYYNGEERAKGNILERFSAQQFPDLHSELNLSSLELGDSALYFCASSVDQGGTQYFGPGTRLLVL.